The next 21 T cell receptor beta chains were all read from a single sample in a study of shared clonotypes between healthy human individuals. As defined, naive CD8 cells were CD45RO-negative and positively selected for CCR7, with terminally differentiated effector memory CD45RA+ cells excluded. Clones were read by immunoSEQ multiplex PCR, and TCRdb kept only the in-frame ones, dropping some. Seen here are about 2.1 million clones, roughly 93% observed once, and the top ten hold about 1.6%. Sequenced material: naive CD8+ T cells from PBMCs. These receptors all stem from a man younger than 30 in good health. Some clones in this sample may be carry-over from other donors' samples.

This clone has more than one count but fewer than ten. The chain carries TRBV27 and TRBJ2-7; D unclear. CDR3 length: 11 amino acids. The V gene's germline CDR1 is MNHEY and CDR2 SMNVEV (reference sequence). Trimming left V 4 bases short and J 6 bases short, with 7 bases between. DNA for the CDR3: TGTGCCAGCAGTTCCCCCCCCGAGCAGTACTTC. Protein: CASSSPPEQYF.

The V and J genes are TRBV7-9 and TRBJ2-1; 7 bases agree with TRBD2. The CDR3 sequence is 16 residues long. The ends lost 5 bases at V and 0 bases at J; junction bases unmatched: 7. Germline assignment: CDR1 SEHNR and CDR2 FQNEAQ (reference sequence). CDR3: CASSPSGGGSYNEQFF. The CDR3 DNA reads as TGTGCCAGCAGCCCATCCGGCGGGGGCTCCTACAATGAGCAGTTCTTC.

This chain uses TRBV19 with TRBJ1-2; possible D gene TRBD1, 6 bases. Germline V gene sequence: CDR1 LNHDA, CDR2 SQIVND (reference sequence). This CDR3 contains 14 residues. Trimming took off 6 bases at V and 4 bases at J, with 15 bases between the two ends. CDR3 sequence: CASSTIGGRYGYTF. The CDR3 coding sequence is TGTGCCAGTAGCACAATAGGGGGACGCTATGGCTACACCTTC.

The chain recombines TRBV19 with TRBJ2-7, with a weak D call TRBD1 (6 bases). The V gene's germline CDR1 is LNHDA and CDR2 SQIVND (reference sequence). The CDR3 covers 14 residues. V lost 3 bases and J lost 2, with 11 bases in between. CDR3 coding DNA: TGTGCCAGTAGTATCACGCAGGGGCCCTACGAGCAGTACTTC. Its protein product is CASSITQGPYEQYF.

This clone was found once. The rearrangement links TRBV7-9 to TRBJ2-1; D might be TRBD2 (5 bases). There are 15 residues in the CDR3. Germline V gene data show CDR1 as SEHNR and CDR2 as FQNEAQ (reference sequence). Trimming shortened V by 5 bases and J by 5 bases, and 16 bases separated the two germline ends. This CDR3 is CASSGSIAFDNEQFF. In DNA, the CDR3 is TGTGCCAGCAGCGGGTCGATAGCGTTTGACAATGAGCAGTTCTTC.

This sequence joins TRBV13 and TRBJ2-1, with D possibly TRBD2 on 6 matching bases. The V gene's germline CDR1 is PRHDT and CDR2 FYEKMQ (reference sequence). The V gene lost 2 bases and the J gene lost 3 bases, with 17 bases spanning the gap. The CDR3 runs 17 residues. The CDR3: CASSLRAGTGYYNEQFF. The CDR3 nucleotides read TGTGCCAGCAGCTTAAGGGCGGGGACGGGGTACTACAATGAGCAGTTCTTC.

This rearrangement joins TRBV6-1 to TRBJ2-7; possibly TRBD1 for D (6 bases). The germline V and J ends were trimmed by 4 bases and 3 bases, with 16 bases remaining between them. CDR1 and CDR2 from the germline V gene are MNHNS and SASEGT. This CDR3 region has 15 residues. The CDR3 bases are TGTGCCAGCAGTGTCCTAGAAGGGGGTAACTACGAGCAGTACTTC. Protein: CASSVLEGGNYEQYF.

The genes are TRBV19 and TRBJ2-1; 15 nucleotides match TRBD2. The V and J ends lost 6 bases and 9 bases, in that order; junction bases with no gene match: 15. CDR3 length equals 18 residues. Germline lookup yields CDR1 LNHDA and CDR2 SQIVND (reference sequence). The CDR3 loop is CASSTRTSGRALAGEQFF. The CDR3 nucleotides read TGTGCCAGTAGCACTAGGACTAGCGGGAGGGCCCTCGCCGGTGAGCAGTTCTTC.

The J gene is TRBJ2-4, the V gene TRBV9; D is uncertain. Germline lookup yields CDR1 SGDLS and CDR2 YYNGEE. The CDR3 is made up of 17 amino acids. V dropped 3 bases and J dropped 0 bases, with 16 bases sitting between them. CDR3 residues: CASSAPVSGLAKNIQYF. In DNA, the CDR3 is TGTGCCAGCAGCGCACCCGTTTCTGGGCTAGCCAAAAACATTCAGTACTTC.

The chain combines TRBV27 with TRBJ2-1; tentatively, D is TRBD1 (5 bases). Trimming took 4 bases from V and 4 from J, leaving 11 bases between them. Germline V lookup: CDR1 MNHEY, CDR2 SMNVEV (reference sequence). This CDR3 has 14 amino acids. The CDR3 reads CASSSQGLYNEQFF. In nucleotides, the CDR3 is TGTGCCAGCAGTTCGCAGGGATTATACAATGAGCAGTTCTTC.

The chain employs TRBV29-1 and TRBJ2-7, with TRBD1 matching over 8 bases. In germline, CDR1 is SQVTM, CDR2 ANQGSEA. Germline trimming cut 6 bases from V and 4 bases from J; bases unmatched to any gene: 8. The CDR3 has 13 residues. The CDR3 loop reads CSVQGQVEYEQYF. Here the CDR3 DNA reads TGCAGCGTGCAGGGACAGGTGGAATACGAGCAGTACTTC.

This clone was observed a few times. The chain couples TRBV7-3 to TRBJ2-7; perhaps TRBD2 as D (5 bases). The CDR3 runs to 14 residues. From germline, CDR1 is SGHTA and CDR2 FQGTGA. Trimming stripped 2 bases from V and 0 bases from J, with 8 bases between. The CDR3 nucleotides read TGTGCCAGCAGCTTATCCGGGGACTCCTACGAGCAGTACTTC. It translates to CASSLSGDSYEQYF. Based on the CDR3 plus reference TRBV7-3 and TRBJ2-7, the full variable domain is GAGVSQTPSNKVTEKGKYVELRCDPISGHTALYWYRQSLGQGPEFLIYFQGTGAADDSGLPNDRFFAVRPEGSVSTLKIQRTERGDSAVYLCASSLSGDSYEQYFGPGTRLTVT.

The chain is built from TRBV10-3 and TRBJ2-7; 8 bases fit TRBD1. V shed 8 bases, J shed 2 bases, and the junction held 2 bases outside the gene matches. The CDR3 has 12 residues. Germline loops: CDR1 ENHRY, CDR2 SYGVKD. The CDR3 reads CAIGQGAYEQYF. DNA for the CDR3: TGTGCCATCGGACAGGGTGCCTACGAGCAGTACTTC.

This chain connects TRBV5-1 to TRBJ2-5, with TRBD2 identical over 11 bases. V was pared by 1 base and J by 0 bases, with 5 bases of the junction left unmatched. The germline gives CDR1 SGHRS, CDR2 YFSETQ. The CDR3 has 17 amino acids. The CDR3: CASSLTGLAGYQETQYF. For the CDR3, the DNA is TGCGCCAGCAGCTTGACCGGACTAGCGGGTTACCAAGAGACCCAGTACTTC.

This chain uses TRBV2 with TRBJ2-1, with D tentatively TRBD2 (5 bases). Deletions cut 8 bases from V and 0 bases from J, with 17 bases between. The CDR3 covers 16 residues. CDR1 is SNHLY, CDR2 FYNNEI, per germline. For the CDR3, the DNA is TGTGCCAGCCAGAAAAAGCGGCAGAGCTCCTACAATGAGCAGTTCTTC. Residues: CASQKKRQSSYNEQFF.

This clone is a singleton in its sample. The chain couples TRBV28 to TRBJ1-2; D is perhaps TRBD1 (6 bases). The CDR3 totals 15 residues. The germline V and J ends were trimmed by 4 bases and 8 bases, with 20 bases remaining between them. CDR1 and CDR2 (germline): MDHEN, SYDVKM. DNA of the CDR3: TGTGCCAGCAGTTCCCACAGGGCCCCGCACGGGGGCTACACCTTC. Its translation is CASSSHRAPHGGYTF.

The chain joins TRBV27 to TRBJ2-1; D possibly corresponds to TRBD2 (5 bases). CDR3 length equals 15 residues. V gave up 6 bases and J gave up 4 bases, with 16 bases separating them. The germline V gene has CDR1 MNHEY and CDR2 SMNVEV (reference sequence). CDR3 sequence reads: CASSSRHRGYNEQFF. For the CDR3, the DNA is TGTGCCAGCAGCTCGAGGCACCGGGGATACAATGAGCAGTTCTTC.

This chain joins TRBV9 and TRBJ1-1, with D unresolved. Germline CDR1 and CDR2: SGDLS and YYNGEE. This CDR3 spans 14 amino acids. V was trimmed by 0 bases and J by 1 base, leaving 7 bases between them. The CDR3 bases are TGTGCCAGCAGCGTAGCATCAGGGAACACTGAAGCTTTCTTT. This sequence encodes CASSVASGNTEAFF. The whole variable domain, remainder taken from reference TRBV9 and TRBJ1-1, is DSGVTQTPKHLITATGQRVTLRCSPRSGDLSVYWYQQSLDQGLQFLIQYYNGEERAKGNILERFSAQQFPDLHSELNLSSLELGDSALYFCASSVASGNTEAFFGQGTRLTVV.

This sequence joins TRBV19 and TRBJ2-1; a possible D gene is TRBD2 (6 bases). The germline CDR1 and CDR2 sequences are LNHDA and SQIVND (reference sequence). CDR3 length equals 16 residues. Deletions cut 4 bases from V and 0 bases from J, with 13 bases between. In nucleotides, the CDR3 is TGTGCCAGTAGTACGGATAGCGGTTACTCCTACAATGAGCAGTTCTTC. Protein sequence: CASSTDSGYSYNEQFF. The variable domain in full, with the rest retrieved from reference TRBV19 and TRBJ2-1, is DGGITQSPKYLFRKEGQNVTLSCEQNLNHDAMYWYRQDPGQGLRLIYYSQIVNDFQKGDIAEGYSVSREKKESFPLTVTSAQKNPTAFYLCASSTDSGYSYNEQFFGPGTRLTVL.

This clone was seen once. DNA of the CDR3: TGTGCCAGCACCTTCGGACCGGGACTAGCGGGGGACTCCTACGAGCAGTACTTC. As protein: CASTFGPGLAGDSYEQYF. This chain uses TRBV11-2 with TRBJ2-7; 14 bases map to TRBD2. The CDR3 consists of 18 residues. The germline CDR1 and CDR2 sequences are SGHAT and FQNNGV. J was trimmed by 0 bases and V by 7 bases; bases with no gene match: 11.

This clone was found a few times. V usage is TRBV19 and J usage is TRBJ1-1, with D maybe TRBD1 (6 bases). Germline-derived CDR1 and CDR2 are LNHDA and SQIVND (reference sequence). The CDR3 has 14 residues. With 2 bases removed from V and 0 bases from J, the gap between germline ends came to 7 bases. CDR3 sequence reads: CASSITGLNTEAFF. CDR3 sequence (DNA): TGTGCCAGTAGTATAACAGGGTTGAACACTGAAGCTTTCTTT.